Below, 19 T cell receptor beta chains from the same sample are listed, as sequenced in a study of cytomegalovirus exposure and HLA in healthy donors. Use of 60 Vbeta and 13 Jbeta primers characterized the PCR. Sequencing was performed with immunoSEQ multiplex PCR; in TCRdb, only in-frame clones are kept and a portion is missing. The data show some 170,000 clones, almost 80% seen once. Sequencing used PBMCs. The source is a man aged 35 to 55 in good health and CMV-seropositive.

This chain joins TRBV7-2 and TRBJ1-1; a weak D match, TRBD1 (6 bases). V was clipped by 7 bases and J by 5 bases, with 23 bases between them. The V gene's germline CDR1 is SGHTA and CDR2 FQGNSA. The CDR3 contains 16 residues. CDR3 sequence (DNA): TGTGCCAGCACCAAAGGGGCAGGGGCCGGTAGGACTGAAGCTTTCTTT. The encoded protein is CASTKGAGAGRTEAFF.

The chain combines TRBV19 with TRBJ2-5; TRBD1 matches at 8 bases. CDR3 length: 15 residues. The ends lost 5 bases at V and 4 bases at J; junction bases unmatched: 9. Germline V gives CDR1 LNHDA, CDR2 SQIVND (reference sequence). The CDR3 DNA sequence: TGTGCCAGTAGTGTGTCCAGGGGGCTAGGAGAGACCCAGTACTTC. Its protein is CASSVSRGLGETQYF.

The chain couples TRBV28 to TRBJ2-7; D may be TRBD2 (5 bases). CDR1 MDHEN and CDR2 SYDVKM come from the germline V gene. This CDR3 region has 14 residues. V lost 6 bases and J 3 bases, leaving 15 bases between the germline ends. Written as DNA, the CDR3 is TGTGCCAGCAGGACGGCCAGCGGCGGCTACGAGCAGTACTTC. Residues: CASRTASGGYEQYF.

This clone has only a few counts. The chain couples TRBV7-9 to TRBJ1-1, with a weak D call TRBD1 (5 bases). V was clipped by 1 base and J by 1 base, with 7 bases between them. The CDR3 covers 14 residues. Germline V lookup: CDR1 SEHNR, CDR2 FQNEAQ (reference sequence). CDR3 protein: CASSLVQGNTEAFF. CDR3 coding DNA: TGTGCCAGCAGCTTAGTTCAGGGGAACACTGAAGCTTTCTTT. Filled out from reference TRBV7-9 and TRBJ1-1, the complete variable domain reads DTGVSQNPRHKITKRGQNVTFRCDPISEHNRLYWYRQTLGQGPEFLTYFQNEAQLEKSRLLSDRFSAERPKGSFSTLEIQRTEQGDSAMYLCASSLVQGNTEAFFGQGTRLTVV.

The chain links TRBV10-3 to TRBJ2-5; D possibly corresponds to TRBD1 (6 bases). V was shortened by 0 bases and J by 5 bases, with 13 bases between the two germline ends. This CDR3 region has 15 residues. Germline V gives CDR1 ENHRY, CDR2 SYGVKD. The CDR3 region has the DNA TGTGCCATCAGTGAGTCGAGCCAGGGGTGGGAGACCCAGTACTTC. Translating it yields CAISESSQGWETQYF.

This clone was counted a few times. The rearrangement joins TRBV11-2 to TRBJ2-7, with D uncertain. The germline V gene encodes CDR1 SGHAT and CDR2 FQNNGV. The V and J ends lost 0 bases and 4 bases respectively, with 10 bases between them. There are 14 residues in the CDR3. The CDR3 protein is CASSLDRQVYEQYF. For the CDR3, the DNA is TGTGCCAGCAGCTTAGACCGTCAGGTTTACGAGCAGTACTTC. Full variable domain (missing parts from reference TRBV11-2 and TRBJ2-7): EAGVAQSPRYKIIEKRQSVAFWCNPISGHATLYWYQQILGQGPKLLIQFQNNGVVDDSQLPKDRFSAERLKGVDSTLKIQPAKLEDSAVYLCASSLDRQVYEQYFGPGTRLTVT.

The rearrangement links TRBV9 to TRBJ2-3; weak D call: TRBD1 (5 bases). This CDR3 comprises 14 residues. Trimming pared 0 bases from V and 6 bases from J, leaving 11 bases between. Germline CDR1 and CDR2: SGDLS and YYNGEE. The DNA of the CDR3 is TGTGCCAGCAGCGTAGCGGCCAACAGGGATACGCAGTATTTT. Translated: CASSVAANRDTQYF.

This sequence joins TRBV6-1 and TRBJ1-2; 7 nucleotides match TRBD1. This CDR3 is built from 14 residues. CDR1 and CDR2 from the germline V gene are MNHNS and SASEGT. Trimming removed 5 bases from V and 4 bases from J; junction bases left unmatched: 7. CDR3 sequence: CASSSTTGAYGYTF. The CDR3 bases are TGTGCCAGCAGTTCAACTACAGGGGCCTATGGCTACACCTTC.

The chain couples TRBV5-1 to TRBJ2-7; possibly TRBD2 for D (6 bases). Germline V gives CDR1 SGHRS, CDR2 YFSETQ. CDR3 length: 15 amino acids. V was clipped by 5 bases and J by 3 bases, with 18 bases between them. For the CDR3, the DNA is TGCGCCAGCAGTACCCCGGAGGGACCGAACTACGAGCAGTACTTC. Translated: CASSTPEGPNYEQYF.

Here the CDR3 DNA reads TGTGCCAGCAGCTTGGCGGGGGGGTTCGGCTATGGCTACACCTTC. Its translation: CASSLAGGFGYGYTF. The chain couples TRBV5-6 to TRBJ1-2; D possibly corresponds to TRBD1 (5 bases). The CDR3 has 15 residues. V gave up 0 bases and J gave up 4 bases, with 13 bases separating them. CDR1 SGHDT and CDR2 YYEEEE come from the germline V gene.

The chain is built from TRBV12-5 and TRBJ1-4; possibly TRBD1 for D (6 bases). The germline V gene encodes CDR1 LGHNT and CDR2 FRNRAP. The CDR3 contains 15 residues. Trimming removed 5 bases from V and 0 bases from J, with 10 bases in between. CDR3 protein: CASGRDIATNEKLFF. In nucleotides, the CDR3 is TGTGCTAGTGGTCGGGACATCGCAACTAATGAAAAACTGTTTTTT.

The rearrangement joins TRBV6-1 to TRBJ2-7; no reliable D call. V lost 7 bases and J 2 bases, leaving 15 bases between the germline ends. The germline gives CDR1 MNHNS, CDR2 SASEGT. This CDR3 contains 14 residues. The CDR3 nucleotides read TGTGCCAGCACCGCCCCTCGCCGGGCCTACGAGCAGTACTTC. Amino acids: CASTAPRRAYEQYF.

V and J are TRBV5-1 and TRBJ2-2, with TRBD2 identical over 15 bases. The CDR3 loop spans 18 amino acids. Germline trimming cut 3 bases from V and 1 base from J; bases unmatched to any gene: 4. In germline, CDR1 is SGHRS, CDR2 YFSETQ. This CDR3 reads CASSSGLAGGRNTGELFF. The CDR3 DNA sequence: TGCGCCAGCAGCTCCGGACTAGCGGGAGGGAGGAACACCGGGGAGCTGTTTTTT.

The chain carries TRBV2 and TRBJ2-1, with 10 nucleotides matching TRBD2. The germline gives CDR1 SNHLY, CDR2 FYNNEI. The CDR3 has 15 amino acids. J gave up 2 bases and V 3 bases, and 1 base lay outside the gene matches. The CDR3 DNA reads as TGTGCCAGCAGTGAGAGCGGGGGGGCCTACAATGAGCAGTTCTTC. This encodes CASSESGGAYNEQFF.

The gene calls are TRBV13 and TRBJ1-4; tentatively, D is TRBD1 (6 bases). This CDR3 contains 13 residues. V was trimmed by 5 bases and J by 10 bases, leaving 14 bases between them. The germline V gene encodes CDR1 PRHDT and CDR2 FYEKMQ (reference sequence). The CDR3 is CASSTDRSGKLFF. The CDR3, as DNA: TGTGCCAGCAGCACAGACAGGTCCGGAAAACTGTTTTTT. Full variable domain (outside the CDR3, taken from reference TRBV13 and TRBJ1-4): AAGVIQSPRHLIKEKRETATLKCYPIPRHDTVYWYQQGPGQDPQFLISFYEKMQSDKGSIPDRFSAQQFSDYHSELNMSSLELGDSALYFCASSTDRSGKLFFGSGTQLSVL.

This chain links TRBV6-4 with TRBJ1-1, with D possibly being TRBD1 (6 bases). The CDR3 is made up of 14 amino acids. Deletions cut 3 bases from V and 5 bases from J, with 13 bases between. CDR1 and CDR2 (germline): MRHNA, SNTAGT. Here the CDR3 reads CASSEQGPRTEAFF. Here the CDR3 DNA reads TGTGCCAGCAGTGAACAGGGACCGAGGACTGAAGCTTTCTTT.

This clone appeared once. The CDR3 nucleotides are TGTGCCAGCAGGGGATCAGGGAACTATGGCTACACCTTC. It is translated as CASRGSGNYGYTF. V and J are TRBV6-1 and TRBJ1-2; TRBD1 might be the D (5 bases). V was clipped by 6 bases and J by 2 bases, with 10 bases between them. Germline CDR1 reads MNHNS; CDR2 reads SASEGT. The length of the CDR3 is 13 residues.

The genes are TRBV6-5 and TRBJ1-5; the match to TRBD1 covers 9 bases. Germline loops: CDR1 MNHEY, CDR2 SVGAGI. The CDR3 length is 13 residues. The ends lost 8 bases at V and 5 bases at J; junction bases unmatched: 4. In DNA form, the CDR3 reads TGTGCCAGCGACAGGGGGTTGGATCAGCCCCAGCATTTT. It is translated as CASDRGLDQPQHF.

The gene calls are TRBV28 and TRBJ1-1, with a weak D call TRBD1 (5 bases). The CDR3 has 15 residues. The V end was cut by 3 bases, the J end by 1 base, with 12 bases between. Germline V CDR1 and CDR2: MDHEN, SYDVKM. CDR3 coding DNA: TGTGCCAGCAGTTTCTACGTCGGACAGAACACTGAAGCTTTCTTT. Its protein product is CASSFYVGQNTEAFF.